Below, one T cell receptor beta chain is given with its context. The antigen is undetermined. The sample is drawn from a study of vaccination effects on CD4 cells after COVID-19. Overall study findings and caveats: Healthy vaccinees' vaccine-induced clones included only 1 of 255 that recognized common cold coronaviruses. Early timepoints after infection were absent, and convalescent patients were few in the study.

Cells that had been cultured for 10 days were the source of isolated CD4+ T cells. Clones were read by immunoSEQ multiplex PCR, and TCRdb kept only the in-frame ones, dropping some. The sample lists tens of thousands of clones, 82% occurring once. The CDR3 runs 18 residues. J was trimmed by 9 bases and V by 5 bases; bases with no gene match: 17. The source of this sequence is a human donor who received a COVID-19 vaccine. The rearrangement joins TRBV23-1 to TRBJ2-1, with TRBD1 identical over 12 bases. TRBV23-1 is marked as an open reading frame, function uncertain. This material consisted of CD4+ T cells from PBMCs cultured without peptide, taken before COVID-19 vaccination. The CDR3 nucleotides read TGCGCCAGCAGTACCCCACCGGGACAGGGGGCGATGGGGCGTGAGCAGTTCTTC. This sequence encodes CASSTPPGQGAMGREQFF.